Following are 23 T cell receptor beta chains from one sample sequenced in a study of T-cell memory formation after mild COVID-19. TCRdb re-called the 5' RACE reads through MiXCR, storing one row per CDR3 protein. The top ten hold roughly 14% of the sample, which has around 410,000 distinct CDR3 sequences, 23% seen once. Source material: PBMCs or a T cell subset sorted from them (not recorded which). All receptors derive from an adult woman who had mild COVID-19 (a few samples of this study predate the infection). Cell type and time point are not known.

The chain combines TRBV18 with TRBJ2-5; perhaps D is TRBD1 or TRBD2 (5 bases each). Trimming stripped 3 bases from V and 5 bases from J, with 19 bases between. The CDR3 loop spans 16 amino acids. In germline, CDR1 is KGHSH, CDR2 LQKENI. The CDR3 nucleotides read TGTGCCAGCTCACCGCTCCCGAGGGGCTCTCTGGAGACCCAGTACTTC. It translates to CASSPLPRGSLETQYF.

V and J are TRBV5-1 and TRBJ2-7; 7 nucleotides align to TRBD1. The CDR3 length is 14 residues. The J segment lost 2 bases and the V segment lost 1 base, leaving 3 bases of the junction unmatched. The germline V gene encodes CDR1 SGHRS and CDR2 YFSETQ. The CDR3 DNA is TGCGCCAGCAGCTTGACAGGGGCCCCCTACGAGCAGTACTTC. Encoded protein: CASSLTGAPYEQYF. Variable domain in full (rest from reference TRBV5-1 and TRBJ2-7): KAGVTQTPRYLIKTRGQQVTLSCSPISGHRSVSWYQQTPGQGLQFLFEYFSETQRNKGNFPGRFSGRQFSNSRSEMNVSTLELGDSALYLCASSLTGAPYEQYFGPGTRLTVT.

The J gene is TRBJ2-7, the V gene TRBV18; D not certain. This CDR3 is built from 14 residues. The V end was cut by 3 bases, the J end by 4 bases, with 13 bases between. From germline, CDR1 is KGHSH and CDR2 LQKENI. In nucleotides, the CDR3 is TGTGCCAGCTCACCTGTGGGTTACGCGTACGAGCAGTACTTC. Residues: CASSPVGYAYEQYF. The whole variable domain, filled in from reference TRBV18 and TRBJ2-7, reads NAGVMQNPRHLVRRRGQEARLRCSPMKGHSHVYWYRQLPEEGLKFMVYLQKENIIDESGMPKERFSAEFPKEGPSILRIQQVVRGDSAAYFCASSPVGYAYEQYFGPGTRLTVT.

This chain links TRBV4-3 with TRBJ2-3; tentative D call: TRBD2 (6 bases). The V end was cut by 3 bases, the J end by 8 bases, with 18 bases between. The CDR3 runs 15 residues. CDR1 and CDR2 (germline): LGHNA, YSLEER. Here the CDR3 DNA reads TGCGCCAGCAGCCAGGGCAGCGGGTTGGGTGGTACGCAGTATTTT. It encodes CASSQGSGLGGTQYF.

This chain joins TRBV4-1 and TRBJ2-1; no firm D call. Trimming stripped 0 bases from V and 9 bases from J, with 9 bases between. The V gene's germline CDR1 is MGHRA and CDR2 YSYEKL. This CDR3 contains 13 residues. The CDR3 region has the DNA TGCGCCAGCAGCCAAGAGTCAGCAGGTGAGCAGTTCTTC. Its translation: CASSQESAGEQFF.

Many counts were recorded for this clonotype. The genes are TRBV12-3 or TRBV12-4 and TRBJ2-6; a weak D match, TRBD2 (5 bases). V lost 5 bases to trimming and J lost 0 bases, with 14 bases between them. The CDR3 is 17 amino acids. CDR3 DNA: TGTGCCAGCAGTCCAAGGACTTGGGACTCTGGGGCCAACGTCCTGACTTTC. Its protein is CASSPRTWDSGANVLTF.

This clonotype has just a few counts. The chain has TRBV5-4 and TRBJ2-6; a possible D gene is TRBD1 (6 bases). The CDR3 extends over 16 amino acids. Germline CDR1 and CDR2: SGHNT and YYREEE (reference sequence). Deletions cut 4 bases from V and 4 bases from J, with 15 bases between. CDR3 DNA sequence: TGTGCCAGCAGCCCCCCAACAGGGCGCGGGGCCAACGTCCTGACTTTC. It codes for CASSPPTGRGANVLTF.

This clonotype appeared once. The rearrangement links TRBV29-1 to TRBJ2-1; 13 bases are a match to TRBD2. The V and J ends lost 7 bases and 12 bases, in that order; junction bases with no gene match: 12. CDR1 is SQVTM, CDR2 ANQGSEA, per germline. The CDR3 consists of 14 residues. Here the CDR3 reads CSAQRGLAGLVQFF. The CDR3, as DNA: TGCAGCGCCCAGAGGGGACTAGCGGGGTTGGTGCAGTTCTTC.

V and J are TRBV6-5 and TRBJ2-1, with D perhaps matching TRBD2 (6 bases). V gave up 10 bases and J gave up 6 bases, with 19 bases separating them. The CDR3 is 14 amino acids. The V gene's germline CDR1 is MNHEY and CDR2 SVGAGI. Here the CDR3 DNA reads TGTGCCACTTCCCGACTAGGGGTAGGCAATGAGCAGTTCTTC. Its protein product is CATSRLGVGNEQFF.

This clonotype appeared a single time. For the CDR3, the DNA is TGTGCCAGCAGCTTATATTCGGGTGGCACTGAAGCTTTCTTT. This encodes CASSLYSGGTEAFF. The chain carries TRBV7-2 and TRBJ1-1; D not certain. The CDR3 has 14 residues. Trimming took 2 bases from V and 4 from J, leaving 11 bases between them. Germline CDR1 is SGHTA and CDR2 is FQGNSA.

This clonotype has only a few counts. The chain combines TRBV14 with TRBJ2-1; D is perhaps TRBD2 (5 bases). Trimming stripped 1 base from V and 0 bases from J, with 7 bases between. CDR1 and CDR2 (germline): SGHDN, FVKESK. This CDR3 is built from 15 residues. The CDR3 sequence is CASSQARVSYNEQFF. The CDR3 DNA reads TGTGCCAGCAGCCAAGCGAGGGTCTCCTACAATGAGCAGTTCTTC. The full variable domain, in which reference TRBV14 and TRBJ2-1 provide the parts outside the CDR3, is EAGVTQFPSHSVIEKGQTVTLRCDPISGHDNLYWYRRVMGKEIKFLLHFVKESKQDESGMPNNRFLAERTGGTYSTLKVQPAELEDSGVYFCASSQARVSYNEQFFGPGTRLTVL.

CDR3 in amino acids: CASSYNPAVGQANNQPQHF. The CDR3 DNA reads TGTGCCAGCAGTTACAATCCCGCCGTTGGACAGGCGAACAATCAGCCCCAGCATTTT. The chain carries TRBV6-6 and TRBJ1-5, with 7 bases matching TRBD1. The V segment lost 2 bases and the J segment 3 bases; nucleotides outside the gene matches: 16. CDR3 length equals 19 residues. CDR1 and CDR2 from the germline V gene are MNHNY and SVGAGI (reference sequence).

Ten or more counts support this clonotype. The gene calls are TRBV20-1 and TRBJ1-1; the D gene is possibly TRBD1 (5 bases). Germline-derived CDR1 and CDR2 are DFQATT and SNEGSKA (reference sequence). CDR3 length equals 14 residues. V was shortened by 0 bases and J by 2 bases, with 10 bases between the two germline ends. The chain's CDR3 is CSARDKGSNTEAFF. The CDR3 coding sequence is TGCAGTGCTAGAGATAAGGGGAGTAACACTGAAGCTTTCTTT.

V is TRBV18 and J is TRBJ1-6; TRBD1 matches 7 bases. The CDR3 spans 15 residues. Germline V gene sequence: CDR1 KGHSH, CDR2 LQKENI. The junction had 7 bases not matched to a gene; V was cut back by 4 bases and J by 7 bases. CDR3: CASSRSDRANSPLHF. The CDR3 DNA reads as TGTGCCAGCTCACGATCTGACAGGGCAAATTCACCCCTCCACTTT.

Many counts were recorded for this clonotype. This rearrangement joins TRBV12-3 or TRBV12-4 to TRBJ2-7, with a tentative D call TRBD2 (6 bases). CDR3 length equals 14 residues. V was shortened by 6 bases and J by 0 bases, with 12 bases between the two germline ends. The CDR3 loop is CASSLDGSSYEQYF. CDR3 in DNA: TGTGCCAGCAGCCTGGACGGGAGCTCCTACGAGCAGTACTTC.

This clonotype occurred a few times. The chain employs TRBV7-9 and TRBJ2-3, with 11 bases fitting TRBD2. The CDR3 length is 17 residues. CDR1 SEHNR and CDR2 FQNEAQ come from the germline V gene (reference sequence). J was trimmed by 0 bases and V by 1 base; bases with no gene match: 3. This CDR3 reads CASSLDRLAGSTDTQYF. The CDR3 DNA follows: TGTGCCAGCAGCTTAGACCGACTAGCGGGAAGCACAGATACGCAGTATTTT.

The rearrangement uses TRBV3-1 and TRBJ1-1; TRBD1 aligns across 10 bases. CDR1 and CDR2 (germline): LGHDT, YNNKEL (reference sequence). Trimming at V came to 0 bases and at J to 4 bases, leaving 5 bases not matched to a gene. The CDR3 runs 16 residues. DNA of the CDR3: TGTGCCAGCAGCCAAGATCAAGGGGACAGGGGCACTGAAGCTTTCTTT. Translated, it gives CASSQDQGDRGTEAFF.

This clonotype has ten or more counts. V and J are TRBV29-1 and TRBJ1-2; no definite D call. This CDR3 contains 12 residues. Per the germline V gene, CDR1 is SQVTM and CDR2 is ANQGSEA. V was cut by 3 bases and J by 3 bases, with 8 bases left in between. The CDR3, as DNA: TGCAGCGTTGAGGCGCACGACTATGGCTACACCTTC. This encodes CSVEAHDYGYTF.

The genes are TRBV5-1 and TRBJ2-1; D call uncertain. The CDR3 covers 17 residues. Germline V CDR1 and CDR2: SGHRS, YFSETQ. Trimming removed 5 bases from V and 1 base from J, with 19 bases in between. In DNA form, the CDR3 reads TGCGCCAGCAGTCTGCCATCGATGCTAGGGTCCTACAATGAGCAGTTCTTC. Its protein is CASSLPSMLGSYNEQFF.

This clonotype came up a few times. The V and J genes are TRBV24-1 and TRBJ2-1, with 9 bases lining up with TRBD1. Unmatched junction bases numbered 3, after V lost 4 bases and J lost 6 bases. Germline CDR1 is KGHDR and CDR2 is SFDVKD. The CDR3 extends over 14 amino acids. The CDR3 loop reads CATSDQGQGNEQFF. The CDR3 region has the DNA TGTGCCACCAGTGACCAGGGACAGGGCAATGAGCAGTTCTTC.

The chain combines TRBV2 with TRBJ2-5; the D is unclear. Per the germline V gene, CDR1 is SNHLY and CDR2 is FYNNEI. The CDR3 is 13 residues long. V lost 4 bases, J lost 9 bases, and 15 bases lay in between. The CDR3 DNA reads TGTGCCAGCAGTGGCAACCGCCTTCAGGCCCAGTACTTC. Translated, it gives CASSGNRLQAQYF.

The chain carries TRBV6-2 or TRBV6-3 and TRBJ1-5; no clear D gene. The V gene's germline CDR1 is MNHEY and CDR2 SVGEGT. Trimming stripped 2 bases from V and 7 bases from J, with 6 bases between. The CDR3 consists of 12 residues. In DNA, the CDR3 is TGTGCCAGCAGTTACAGTCGACAGCCCCAGCATTTT. Protein: CASSYSRQPQHF.

This clonotype was seen a handful of times. The rearrangement joins TRBV4-1 to TRBJ2-1, with a tentative D call TRBD2 (5 bases). Looked up from germline, CDR1 is MGHRA and CDR2 is YSYEKL. V dropped 4 bases and J dropped 5 bases, with 12 bases sitting between them. The CDR3 is made up of 14 amino acids. In nucleotides, the CDR3 is TGCGCCAGCAGCCTGGACGGGGTGAACAATGAGCAGTTCTTC. Translation gives CASSLDGVNNEQFF.